These T cell receptor beta chains were read from a single sample in a study of cytomegalovirus exposure and HLA in healthy donors. Method: immunoSEQ multiplex PCR; TCRdb's copy keeps in-frame clones and lacks some. The data show about 150,000 clones, approximately 74% seen once. Sequencing input: PBMCs. All receptors derive from a man in his late teens or twenties in good health and CMV-seronegative. The CDR3 runs from the conserved cysteine through the conserved F or W. The order of the fields is clone size, J gene, D gene, V gene, CDR3 DNA, CDR3 protein. D genes are given only for firm matches. The size field is filled for only some rows; it gives once, few, many or a size class.

few TRBJ2-4 - TRBV4-1 TGCGCCAGCAGCCGGGGGCCGGGTATAGGAAAACTAGCCAAAAACATTCAGTACTTC CASSRGPGIGKLAKNIQYF
once TRBJ2-1 - TRBV12-5 TGTGCTAGTGGTTTGGGGGCAGCTACCTACAATGAGCAGTTCTTC CASGLGAATYNEQFF
few TRBJ1-1 TRBD1 TRBV19 TGTGCCAGTAGTACTGGGACAGGGGGTGAAGCTTTCTTT CASSTGTGGEAFF
- TRBJ2-1 TRBD1 TRBV5-8 TGTGCCAGCAGCTACAGACAGGGAAACTACAATGAGCAGTTCTTC CASSYRQGNYNEQFF
- TRBJ2-3 TRBD1 TRBV9 TGTGCCAGCAGCGTGGAACAGGGGGCGGATACGCAGTATTTT CASSVEQGADTQYF
- TRBJ2-6 - TRBV15 TGTGCCACCAGCAGAGATGAGACAGGCCCCTCTGGGGCCAACGTCCTGACTTTC CATSRDETGPSGANVLTF
- TRBJ2-7 TRBD2 TRBV6-5 TGTGCCAGCAGTTACGCGGGGGACGGCTACTCCTACGAGCAGTACTTC CASSYAGDGYSYEQYF
- TRBJ1-6 - TRBV4-1 TGCGCCAGGGGGGAGGGTGCAGATTTGGGTTCACCCCTCCACTTT CARGEGADLGSPLHF
- TRBJ2-5 TRBD1 TRBV5-1 TGCGCCAGCAGACTAGACAGGGTGGAGACCCAGTACTTC CASRLDRVETQYF
- TRBJ1-1 - TRBV25-1 TGTGCCAGCAGGAGGGAGGCGGGAACTGAAGCTTTCTTT CASRREAGTEAFF
- TRBJ2-4 - TRBV5-4 TGTGCCAGCAGCTTGAAAGGGAGAGCCAAAAACATTCAGTACTTC CASSLKGRAKNIQYF
once TRBJ1-1 - TRBV6-5 TGTGCCAGCAGTCGAACAACAGGGAACACTGAAGCTTTCTTT CASSRTTGNTEAFF
- TRBJ2-3 - TRBV9 TGTGCCAGCAGCGCCCACTTGGTGTCGGGCACAGATACGCAGTATTTT CASSAHLVSGTDTQYF
- TRBJ2-5 TRBD2 TRBV6-5 TGTGCCAGCATACTAGCGGGGGGGCAAGAGACCCAGTACTTC CASILAGGQETQYF
- TRBJ1-3 - TRBV30 TGTGCCTGGGGCCTCGGACAGTACACCATATATTTT CAWGLGQYTIYF
- TRBJ1-4 - TRBV5-4 TGTGCCAGCAGCTTGAGTGTCCGGGGGTTTGGTGAAAAACTGTTTTTT CASSLSVRGFGEKLFF
- TRBJ2-1 - TRBV4-1 TGCGCCAGCAGCCAAGTCAACATCTTCTCCTACAATGAGCAGTTCTTC CASSQVNIFSYNEQFF
- TRBJ1-3 TRBD1 TRBV2 TGTGCCAGCAGCGGGACAGGGGCAAACACCATATATTTT CASSGTGANTIYF
once TRBJ1-6 - TRBV9 TGTGCCAGCAGCGAAAGCTCACAGAATAATTCACCCCTCCACTTT CASSESSQNNSPLHF
- TRBJ2-1 - TRBV10-3 TGTGCCATCAGTCCCCTTACTAGTAATGAGCAGTTCTTC CAISPLTSNEQFF
few TRBJ2-3 - TRBV4-1 TGCGCCAGCTCGGGGGACGGATATTTTGACACAGATACGCAGTATTTT CASSGDGYFDTDTQYF
- TRBJ2-4 - TRBV19 TGTGCCAGTAGTAGGGGGGGCGCCGGGGCCAAAAACATTCAGTACTTC CASSRGGAGAKNIQYF
- TRBJ2-5 TRBD2 TRBV5-1 TGCGCCAGCACCTCGGGACTAGGCCCGGAGACCCAGTACTTC CASTSGLGPETQYF
- TRBJ2-6 TRBD1 TRBV18 TGTGCCAGCTCACCAAGGACAGGAAACTCTGGGGCCAACGGCCTGACTTTC CASSPRTGNSGANGLTF
- TRBJ1-5 TRBD1 TRBV18 TGTGCCAGTCGGGTTTCAGGGGGCGATGGCAATCAGCCCCAGCATTTT CASRVSGGDGNQPQHF